Shown below are 10 T cell receptor beta chains from a single sample sequenced in a study of T cell responses to AZD1222 COVID-19 vaccine. Data came from immunoSEQ multiplex PCR; TCRdb stores just in-frame clones and leaves some out. This table has roughly 180,000 clones, around 94% appearing once. Sequences were derived from peripheral blood, sampled on day 0 of AZD1222 vaccination. Receptor source: an adult in good health.

The chain carries TRBV7-9 and TRBJ1-6; 11 nucleotides line up with TRBD1. Germline lookup yields CDR1 SEHNR and CDR2 FQNEAQ (reference sequence). After removal of 7 bases from V and 10 bases from J, the junction contained 15 bases not matched to a gene. This CDR3 has 17 residues. CDR3 sequence (DNA): TGTGCCAGCAACTGGGGACAGGGGGGAGAGGTCGGATCACCCCTCCACTTT. It is translated as CASNWGQGGEVGSPLHF.

The chain employs TRBV2 and TRBJ2-7, with 9 positions matching TRBD2. The CDR3 is 13 residues long. The germline gives CDR1 SNHLY, CDR2 FYNNEI. CDR3 region: CAGGLAGVLEQYF. In DNA, the CDR3 is TGTGCGGGGGGATTAGCGGGAGTCCTCGAGCAGTACTTC. The variable domain in full, with the rest retrieved from reference TRBV2 and TRBJ2-7, is EPEVTQTPSHQVTQMGQEVILRCVPISNHLYFYWYRQILGQKVEFLVSFYNNEISEKSEIFDDQFSVERPDGSNFTLKIRSTKLEDSAMYFCAGGLAGVLEQYFGPGTRLTVT.

This chain links TRBV2 with TRBJ2-7; 9 bases are shared with TRBD2. V dropped 8 bases and J dropped 7; count of bases not matched to a gene: 6. The CDR3 length is 12 residues. Germline assignment: CDR1 SNHLY and CDR2 FYNNEI. Written as DNA, the CDR3 is TGTGCCAGCGAGCTAGCGGGGCGAGAGCAGTACTTC. It translates to CASELAGREQYF.

The rearrangement links TRBV7-9 to TRBJ1-5; tentatively, D is TRBD1 (6 bases). The CDR3 totals 16 residues. V lost 1 base and J lost 2, with 12 bases in between. Germline values: CDR1 SEHNR, CDR2 FQNEAQ (reference sequence). CDR3 coding DNA: TGTGCCAGCAGCTTAGTGAGGGGGGGAGGCAATCAGCCCCAGCATTTT. Residues: CASSLVRGGGNQPQHF.

As DNA, the CDR3 is TGTGCCTGGGGACCGGGACAGGGTTACAGCTCCTATAATTCACCCCTCCACTTT. Amino acids: CAWGPGQGYSSYNSPLHF. The chain couples TRBV30 to TRBJ1-6; 9 bases match TRBD1. The germline V gene has CDR1 GTSNPN and CDR2 SVGIG (reference sequence). This CDR3 has 18 residues. Trimming took 5 bases from V and 0 from J; bases not matched to a gene: 11.

V usage is TRBV6-5 and J usage is TRBJ2-7; 11 positions match TRBD2. This CDR3 region has 13 residues. The trim removed 6 bases at V and 5 bases at J, leaving 3 bases unmatched. CDR1 and CDR2 from the germline V gene are MNHEY and SVGAGI. The CDR3 region is CASRLAGGDEQYF. CDR3 sequence (DNA): TGTGCCAGCAGATTAGCGGGAGGGGACGAGCAGTACTTC.

This clone was seen a few times. This chain links TRBV27 with TRBJ1-5, with 7 bases matching TRBD1. Looked up from germline, CDR1 is MNHEY and CDR2 is SMNVEV (reference sequence). The V segment lost 7 bases and the J segment 3 bases; nucleotides outside the gene matches: 9. The CDR3 has 15 residues. Here the CDR3 reads CASTGDSYFNQPQHF. DNA for the CDR3: TGTGCCAGCACCGGGGACAGCTATTTCAATCAGCCCCAGCATTTT.

The V and J genes are TRBV7-9 and TRBJ1-6; the D gene is possibly TRBD1 (6 bases). The V gene's germline CDR1 is SEHNR and CDR2 FQNEAQ (reference sequence). The CDR3 is 15 residues long. V was clipped by 4 bases and J by 9 bases, with 16 bases between them. Written as DNA, the CDR3 is TGTGCCAGCAGCTCAGGGCAGGGGCTTGGTTCACCCCTCCACTTT. Amino acid sequence: CASSSGQGLGSPLHF.

The V call is TRBV7-9, the J call TRBJ1-2, with unresolved D. The CDR3 has 17 amino acids. V lost 7 bases, J lost 10 bases, and 31 bases lay in between. Looked up from germline, CDR1 is SEHNR and CDR2 is FQNEAQ (reference sequence). The CDR3 nucleotides read TGTGCCAGCACCGACCCCCCCCAACGACCAAATCCGTTTGACTACACCTTC. It is translated as CASTDPPQRPNPFDYTF.

This chain's CDR3 is CSAIKGQILTDTQYF. In DNA, the CDR3 is TGCAGCGCAATCAAGGGACAGATCCTCACAGATACGCAGTATTTT. The chain uses TRBV29-1 and TRBJ2-3, with TRBD1 identical over 7 bases. Trimming cost V 7 bases and J 2 bases; bases outside gene matches: 12. This CDR3 contains 15 residues. Germline V gives CDR1 SQVTM, CDR2 ANQGSEA.